This T cell receptor (beta chain) is drawn from a study of response to subunit inactivated influenza vaccine. The sample holds a few counts of this clonotype. The length of the CDR3 is 16 residues. Per the germline V gene, CDR1 is SGHRS and CDR2 is YFSETQ. V lost 1 base, J lost 2 bases, and 16 bases lay in between. TCRdb analysed the RT-PCR reads with MiXCR anew, one entry per CDR3 protein. The data contain about 620,000 distinct CDR3 sequences, approximately 10% of them singletons. This sample was also put to use in a study of T cells expressing NK-cell markers. As reported in that work: UMI-tagged 5'RACE template switching yielded the TCR beta cDNA. The authors applied an anti-gamma-delta TCR antibody in several experiments, and it restricted sorting to alpha-beta TCR T cells.

The clonotype comes from a man aged 50 or older who received an inactivated influenza vaccine. Sequences were derived from PBMCs from blood, sampled on the day of vaccination. The chain joins TRBV5-1 to TRBJ2-7; D may be TRBD1 or TRBD2 (5 bases each). The DNA for the CDR3 is TGCGCCAGCAGCTTGTATAGTTTCGAGGGGACCTACGAGCAGTACTTC. Protein sequence: CASSLYSFEGTYEQYF.